What follows describes a single T cell receptor (beta chain). The sample originates from a study of T-cell memory formation after mild COVID-19. About the research overall: TCR clusters were mostly confined to one donor each.

The CDR3 loop spans 16 amino acids. Germline lookup yields CDR1 SNHLY and CDR2 FYNNEI. V lost 6 bases and J lost 4; bases outside the gene matches: 8. One entry per CDR3 protein, called by TCRdb with MiXCR from the 5' RACE reads. The sample includes hundreds of thousands of distinct CDR3 sequences, approximately 7.6% of them seen just once. This TCR derives from a man younger than 35 who had mild COVID-19 (a few samples of this study predate the infection). Cell type and time point are not known. Sequenced: PBMCs or a T cell subset sorted from them (not recorded which). The rearrangement links TRBV2 to TRBJ2-7; 14 bases fit TRBD2. CDR3 region: CASSGTSGGSVYEQYF. CDR3 in DNA: TGTGCCAGCAGCGGGACTAGCGGGGGATCGGTTTACGAGCAGTACTTC.